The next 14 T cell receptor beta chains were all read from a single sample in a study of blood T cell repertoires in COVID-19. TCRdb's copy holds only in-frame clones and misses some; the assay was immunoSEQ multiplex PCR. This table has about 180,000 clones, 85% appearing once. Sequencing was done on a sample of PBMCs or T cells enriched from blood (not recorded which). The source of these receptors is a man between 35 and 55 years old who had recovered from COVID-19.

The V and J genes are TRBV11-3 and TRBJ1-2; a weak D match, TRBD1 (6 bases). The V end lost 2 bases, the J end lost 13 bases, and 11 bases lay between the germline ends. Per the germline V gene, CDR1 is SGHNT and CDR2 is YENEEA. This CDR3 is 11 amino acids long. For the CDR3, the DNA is TGTGCCAGCAGCTTACAGGGGAAGTGCACCTTC. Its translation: CASSLQGKCTF.

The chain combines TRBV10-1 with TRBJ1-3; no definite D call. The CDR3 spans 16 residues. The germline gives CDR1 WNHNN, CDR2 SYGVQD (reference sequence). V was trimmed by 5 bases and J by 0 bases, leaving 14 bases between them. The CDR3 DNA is TGCGCCAGCAGTATAACGATGCTAAGCTCTGGAAACACCATATATTTT. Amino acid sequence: CASSITMLSSGNTIYF.

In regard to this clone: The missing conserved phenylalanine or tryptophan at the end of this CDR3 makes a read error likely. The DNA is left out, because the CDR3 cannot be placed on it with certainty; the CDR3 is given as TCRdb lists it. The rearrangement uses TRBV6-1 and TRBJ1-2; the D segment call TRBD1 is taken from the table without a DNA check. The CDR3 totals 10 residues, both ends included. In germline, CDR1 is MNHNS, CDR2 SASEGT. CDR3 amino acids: CASSERQSVV.

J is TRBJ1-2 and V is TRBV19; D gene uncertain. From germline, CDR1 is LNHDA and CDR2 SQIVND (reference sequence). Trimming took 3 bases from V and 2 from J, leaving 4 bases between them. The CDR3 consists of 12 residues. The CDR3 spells CASSIENYGYTF. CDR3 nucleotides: TGTGCCAGTAGTATTGAGAACTATGGCTACACCTTC.

The CDR3 DNA reads as TGTGCCAGTAAGGGACAGGGGACCCACTATGGCTACACCTTC. This encodes CASKGQGTHYGYTF. The chain carries TRBV19 and TRBJ1-2; 10 bases map to TRBD1. The CDR3 spans 14 residues. Trimming took 7 bases from V and 3 from J; bases not matched to a gene: 5. CDR1 LNHDA and CDR2 SQIVND come from the germline V gene (reference sequence). Drawing the rest from reference TRBV19 and TRBJ1-2, the complete variable domain is DGGITQSPKYLFRKEGQNVTLSCEQNLNHDAMYWYRQDPGQGLRLIYYSQIVNDFQKGDIAEGYSVSREKKESFPLTVTSAQKNPTAFYLCASKGQGTHYGYTFGSGTRLTVV.

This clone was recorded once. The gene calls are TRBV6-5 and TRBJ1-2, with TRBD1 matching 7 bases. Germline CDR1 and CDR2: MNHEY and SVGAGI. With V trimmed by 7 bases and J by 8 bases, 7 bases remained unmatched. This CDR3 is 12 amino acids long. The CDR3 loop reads CASTQTGNGYTF. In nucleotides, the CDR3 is TGTGCCAGCACTCAGACAGGGAACGGCTACACCTTC.

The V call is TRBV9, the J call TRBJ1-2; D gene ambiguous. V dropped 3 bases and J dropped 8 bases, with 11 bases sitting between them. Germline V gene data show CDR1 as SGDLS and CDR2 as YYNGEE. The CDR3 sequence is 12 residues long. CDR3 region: CASSATDGGYTF. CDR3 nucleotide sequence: TGTGCCAGCAGCGCCACCGATGGCGGCTACACCTTC.

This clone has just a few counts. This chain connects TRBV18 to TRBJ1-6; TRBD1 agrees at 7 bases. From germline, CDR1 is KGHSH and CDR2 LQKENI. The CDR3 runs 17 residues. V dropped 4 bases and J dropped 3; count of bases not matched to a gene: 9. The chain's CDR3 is CASSHRDSNVYNSPLHF. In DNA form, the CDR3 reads TGTGCCAGCTCACACCGGGACAGCAATGTCTATAATTCACCCCTCCACTTT.

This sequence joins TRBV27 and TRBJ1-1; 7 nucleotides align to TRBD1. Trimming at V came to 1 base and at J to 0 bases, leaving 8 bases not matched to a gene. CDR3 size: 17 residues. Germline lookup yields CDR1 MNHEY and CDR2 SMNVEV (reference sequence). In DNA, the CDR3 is TGTGCCAGCAGTTTATTCAGGGGGGACGGAATGAACACTGAAGCTTTCTTT. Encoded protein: CASSLFRGDGMNTEAFF.

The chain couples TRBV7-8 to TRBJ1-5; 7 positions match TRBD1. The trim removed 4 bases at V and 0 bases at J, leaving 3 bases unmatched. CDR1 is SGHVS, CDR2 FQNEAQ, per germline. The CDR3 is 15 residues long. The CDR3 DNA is TGTGCCAGCAGCTCCGACAGGGTTAGCAATCAGCCCCAGCATTTT. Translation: CASSSDRVSNQPQHF.

The CDR3 bases are TGTGCCAGCAGCTTAAACTTGGTCCGGGAAAAACTGTTTTTT. It specifies CASSLNLVREKLFF. The genes are TRBV7-9 and TRBJ1-4; no firm D call. Trimming shortened V by 2 bases and J by 8 bases, and 12 bases separated the two germline ends. Per germline, CDR1 SEHNR and CDR2 FQNEAQ (reference sequence). There are 14 residues in the CDR3. The full variable domain, its missing parts supplied by reference TRBV7-9 and TRBJ1-4, is DTGVSQNPRHKITKRGQNVTFRCDPISEHNRLYWYRQTLGQGPEFLTYFQNEAQLEKSRLLSDRFSAERPKGSFSTLEIQRTEQGDSAMYLCASSLNLVREKLFFGSGTQLSVL.

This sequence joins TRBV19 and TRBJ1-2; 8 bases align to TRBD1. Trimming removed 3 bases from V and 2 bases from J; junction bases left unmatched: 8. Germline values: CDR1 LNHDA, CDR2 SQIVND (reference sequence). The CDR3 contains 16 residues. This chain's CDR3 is CASSMLAGGKNYGYTF. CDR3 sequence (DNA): TGTGCCAGTAGTATGTTGGCAGGGGGCAAGAACTATGGCTACACCTTC. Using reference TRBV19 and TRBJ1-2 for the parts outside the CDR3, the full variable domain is DGGITQSPKYLFRKEGQNVTLSCEQNLNHDAMYWYRQDPGQGLRLIYYSQIVNDFQKGDIAEGYSVSREKKESFPLTVTSAQKNPTAFYLCASSMLAGGKNYGYTFGSGTRLTVV.

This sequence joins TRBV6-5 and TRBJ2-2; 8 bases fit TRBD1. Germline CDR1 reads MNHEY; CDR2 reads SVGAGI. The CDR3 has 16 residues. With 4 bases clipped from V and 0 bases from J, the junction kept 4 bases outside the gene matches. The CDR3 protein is CASSWGQVANTGELFF. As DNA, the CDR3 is TGTGCCAGCAGTTGGGGACAGGTTGCGAACACCGGGGAGCTGTTTTTT.

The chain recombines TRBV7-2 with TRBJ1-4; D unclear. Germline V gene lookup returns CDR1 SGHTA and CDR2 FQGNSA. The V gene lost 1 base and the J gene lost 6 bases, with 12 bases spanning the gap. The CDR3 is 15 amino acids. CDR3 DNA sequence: TGTGCCAGCAGCTTAGGAGGTTCAGCCGATGAAAAACTGTTTTTT. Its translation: CASSLGGSADEKLFF. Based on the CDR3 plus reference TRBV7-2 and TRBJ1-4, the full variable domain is GAGVSQSPSNKVTEKGKDVELRCDPISGHTALYWYRQSLGQGLEFLIYFQGNSAPDKSGLPSDRFSAERTGGSVSTLTIQRTQQEDSAVYLCASSLGGSADEKLFFGSGTQLSVL.